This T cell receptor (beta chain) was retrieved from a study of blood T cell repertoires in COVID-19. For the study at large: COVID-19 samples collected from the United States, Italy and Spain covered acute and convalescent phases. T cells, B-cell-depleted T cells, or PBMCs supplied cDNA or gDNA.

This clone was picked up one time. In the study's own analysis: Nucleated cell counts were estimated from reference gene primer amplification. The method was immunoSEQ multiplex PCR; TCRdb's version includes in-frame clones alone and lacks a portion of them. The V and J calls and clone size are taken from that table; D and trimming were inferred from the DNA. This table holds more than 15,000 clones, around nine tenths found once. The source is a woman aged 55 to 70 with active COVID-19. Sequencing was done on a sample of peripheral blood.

This CDR3 reads CASSEQGYEQFF. CDR3 coding DNA: TGTGCCAGCAGTGAACAGGGCTATGAGCAGTTCTTC. The chain has TRBV6-1 and TRBJ2-1; possible D gene TRBD1, 5 bases. Germline assignment: CDR1 MNHNS and CDR2 SASEGT. The germline V and J ends were trimmed by 2 bases and 8 bases, with 7 bases remaining between them. The CDR3 consists of 12 residues.